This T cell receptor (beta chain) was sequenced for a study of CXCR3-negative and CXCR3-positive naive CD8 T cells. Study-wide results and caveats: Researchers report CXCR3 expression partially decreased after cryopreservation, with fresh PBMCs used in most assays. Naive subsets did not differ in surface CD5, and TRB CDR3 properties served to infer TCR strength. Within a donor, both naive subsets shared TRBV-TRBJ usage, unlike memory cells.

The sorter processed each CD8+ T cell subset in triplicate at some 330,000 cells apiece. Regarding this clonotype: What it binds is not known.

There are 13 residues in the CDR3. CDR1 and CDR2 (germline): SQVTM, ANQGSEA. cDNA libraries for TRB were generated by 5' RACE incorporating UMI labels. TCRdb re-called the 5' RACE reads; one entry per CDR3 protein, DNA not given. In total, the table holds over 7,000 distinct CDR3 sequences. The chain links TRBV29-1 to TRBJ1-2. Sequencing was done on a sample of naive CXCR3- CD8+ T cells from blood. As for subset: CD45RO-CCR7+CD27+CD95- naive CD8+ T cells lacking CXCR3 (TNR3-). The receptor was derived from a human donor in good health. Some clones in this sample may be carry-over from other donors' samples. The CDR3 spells CSVESPERRGYTF.